Listed below are T cell receptor beta chains from one sample, sequenced in a study of CD8 T cells in ankylosing spondylitis. A single record per CDR3 protein comes from TCRdb applying MiXCR to the 5' RACE reads. The top ten hold about 11% of the sample, which has around 180,000 distinct CDR3 sequences, over 10% seen once. The sample was blood, either unsorted or a sorted T cell fraction (not recorded which). These receptor sequences come from a female donor with ankylosing spondylitis or in good health (not recorded which). The CDR3 runs from the conserved cysteine through the conserved F or W. The D gene is left open where the match is weak. Only part of the rows carry a size: once, few, many, or a class if the clone is expanded.

>TRBJ1-1|few|TRBV24-1|.
TGTGCCACCCTGCAGCAGGAGGGTGCCACTGAAGCTTTCTTT
CATLQQEGATEAFF
>TRBJ2-1|.|TRBV4-1|.
TGCGCCAGCAGCCAAGGAATTAGCCCACATGAGCAGTTCTTC
CASSQGISPHEQFF
>TRBJ1-1|.|TRBV6-1|.
TGTGCCAGCAGTAAACAGGCTGAGGGCACTGAAGCTTTCTTT
CASSKQAEGTEAFF
>TRBJ2-7|many|TRBV20-1|.
TGCAGTGCGCCGGGACTCGCGTCTTACGAGCAGTACTTC
CSAPGLASYEQYF
>TRBJ2-1|.|TRBV11-2|.
TGTGCCAGCACCTTCTCCAATGAGCAGTTCTTC
CASTFSNEQFF
>TRBJ1-2|.|TRBV19|.
TGTGCCAGTAGTATAGAGGCAGCGGGGAACTATGGCTACACCTTC
CASSIEAAGNYGYTF
>TRBJ2-3|many|TRBV7-2|.
TGTGCCAGCAACACAGCTAACACAGATACGCAGTATTTT
CASNTANTDTQYF
>TRBJ2-1|few|TRBV20-1|TRBD2
TGCAGTGCCCCTGAGACTAGCGGGAGGACGAATGAGCAGTTCTTC
CSAPETSGRTNEQFF
>TRBJ2-1|.|TRBV18|.
TGTGCCAGCTCACTTACAGTCGGTGAGCAGTTCTTC
CASSLTVGEQFF
>TRBJ1-5|many|TRBV5-8|.
TGTGCCAGCAGCTTGGGGCGGAACAATCAGCCCCAGCATTTT
CASSLGRNNQPQHF
>TRBJ2-7|.|TRBV15|.
TGTGCCACCAGCACTTTAGAAACCCACGAGCAGTACTTC
CATSTLETHEQYF
>TRBJ2-3|.|TRBV7-2|TRBD2
TGTGCCAGCAGCTTTCCGGCTAGCGGGAGGGATACGCAGTATTTT
CASSFPASGRDTQYF
>TRBJ2-7|many|TRBV29-1|TRBD1
TGCAGCGTTGGGGACAGGGAGCCCTACGAGCAGTACTTC
CSVGDREPYEQYF
>TRBJ2-1|many|TRBV6-1|.
TGTGCCAGCAGAACTCCCGACTACAATGAGCAGTTCTTC
CASRTPDYNEQFF
>TRBJ2-7|few|TRBV4-3|.
TGCGCCAGCAGCCTACAACACCGGTTTGGGTACGAGCAGTACTTC
CASSLQHRFGYEQYF
>TRBJ2-5|.|TRBV5-1|.
TGCGCCAGCAGCTTGGAAGGACCCCAAGAGACCCAGTACTTC
CASSLEGPQETQYF
>TRBJ2-3|many|TRBV20-1|.
TGCAGTGCTGACCCATCCTTGTCTGCAGATACGCAGTATTTT
CSADPSLSADTQYF
>TRBJ2-7|many|TRBV4-1|TRBD1
TGCGCCAGCAGTTATGACAGGGGGCAATACGAGCAGTACTTC
CASSYDRGQYEQYF
>TRBJ2-7|.|TRBV5-1|TRBD1
TGCGCCAGCAGCCCGGGACAGGGGACCCACGAGCAGTACTTC
CASSPGQGTHEQYF
>TRBJ1-1|many|TRBV5-1|.
TGCGCCAGCAGCCCCCTTCCAGGGCTGAACACTGAAGCTTTCTTT
CASSPLPGLNTEAFF
>TRBJ2-7|many|TRBV28|.
TGTGCCAGCCGCCGGGGTAAGAGCTCCTACGAGCAGTACTTC
CASRRGKSSYEQYF
>TRBJ2-1|many|TRBV27|.
TGTGCCAGCAGACCGTATGGATACAATGAGCAGTTCTTC
CASRPYGYNEQFF
>TRBJ1-1|.|TRBV5-1|.
TGCGCCAGCAGCTTGCGAGAATTCGGGCGCAGGGCTGAAGCTTTCTTT
CASSLREFGRRAEAFF
>TRBJ2-1|.|TRBV3-1|TRBD2
TGTGCCAGCAGCCAAGATCGTCCGGGAGGAAATGAGCAGTTCTTC
CASSQDRPGGNEQFF
>TRBJ2-7|many|TRBV12-3/TRBV12-4|TRBD2
TGTGCCAGCAGTTTTAGCGGGACCTTGTACGAGCAGTACTTC
CASSFSGTLYEQYF
>TRBJ2-7|many|TRBV20-1|.
TGCAGTGCTGAGGACGGGATGTCCTACGAGCAGTACTTC
CSAEDGMSYEQYF
>TRBJ2-7|many|TRBV20-1|.
TGCAGTGCTAGAGTAGGCGCGAGGGGGGAGCAGTACTTC
CSARVGARGEQYF
>TRBJ1-2|many|TRBV5-1|TRBD1
TGCGCCAGCAGCCCAAGCGTGACAGGGGACTATGGCTACACCTTC
CASSPSVTGDYGYTF
>TRBJ2-1|.|TRBV29-1|.
TGCAGCGTTGGACCCAATGATGGTGTGGGCAGAGTCTCCTACAATGAGCAGTTCTTC
CSVGPNDGVGRVSYNEQFF
>TRBJ1-4|many|TRBV29-1|TRBD1
TGCAGCGTTCAACCGGGACAGGGGTTGACTAATGAAAAACTGTTTTTT
CSVQPGQGLTNEKLFF
>TRBJ2-3|once|TRBV11-2|.
TGTGCCGGCAGCTTAGGGACGGGGTTCCATGGACGGACAGATACGCAGTATTTT
CAGSLGTGFHGRTDTQYF
>TRBJ2-2|many|TRBV4-1|.
TGCGCCAGCAGCCAGCCGACTCTAGAGACCGGGGAGCTGTTTTTT
CASSQPTLETGELFF
>TRBJ2-7|many|TRBV28|TRBD1
TGTGCCAGCAGTTTGACAGGGCCCGGGCGATACGAGCAGTACTTC
CASSLTGPGRYEQYF
>TRBJ2-3|few|TRBV7-3|.
TGTGCCAGCAGCTCAACCCACCTATACACAGATACGCAGTATTTT
CASSSTHLYTDTQYF
>TRBJ2-7|many|TRBV29-1|TRBD1
TGCAGCGTTCGAAGGGACAGCCAATCTTACGAGCAGTACTTC
CSVRRDSQSYEQYF
>TRBJ2-7|many|TRBV6-5|.
TGTGCCAGCAGTTATGGGGACACCTACGAGCAGTACTTC
CASSYGDTYEQYF
>TRBJ1-5|.|TRBV19|TRBD1
TGTGCCAGTAGTATAGCGGTGGGACAGGGGAGCCAGCCCCAGCATTTT
CASSIAVGQGSQPQHF
>TRBJ2-5|.|TRBV5-1|TRBD1
TGCGCCAGCAGCCCTGGGACAGGGGGCCAAGAGACCCAGTACTTC
CASSPGTGGQETQYF
>TRBJ1-2|many|TRBV6-4|TRBD1
TGTGCCAGCAGTGACTCCACAACAGGGGCGGGTGGCTACACCTTC
CASSDSTTGAGGYTF
>TRBJ1-4|many|TRBV20-1|TRBD1
TGCAGTGCCAGAGGGGCCGGGACAGGGGGTGAAAAACTGTTTTTT
CSARGAGTGGEKLFF
>TRBJ2-1|many|TRBV14|.
TGTGCCAGCAGCCAAGTCGCGGGGAATGAGCAGTTCTTC
CASSQVAGNEQFF
>TRBJ2-1|few|TRBV5-1|.
TGCGCCAGCAGCTTGGCTGGGTGGGTCCAGACCAACAATGAGCAGTTCTTC
CASSLAGWVQTNNEQFF
>TRBJ1-5|many|TRBV2|.
TGTGCCAGCAGTGAATGGGTTGGAGACAATCAGCCCCAGCATTTT
CASSEWVGDNQPQHF
>TRBJ2-1|many|TRBV5-6|TRBD2
TGTGCCAGCAGCCTGACCGGGACTACCTACAATGAGCAGTTCTTC
CASSLTGTTYNEQFF
>TRBJ2-6|.|TRBV6-2/TRBV6-3|.
TGTGCCAGCAGTTGGGACGGCTCTGGGGCCAACGTCCTGACTTTC
CASSWDGSGANVLTF
>TRBJ2-7|.|TRBV5-8|TRBD2
TGTGCCAGCAGAAGGCGGGAGCGGTCCTACGAGCAGTACTTC
CASRRRERSYEQYF
>TRBJ2-1|many|TRBV25-1|.
TGTGCCAGCAGCACAGGGGACTCTAGCTCCTACAATGAGCAGTTCTTC
CASSTGDSSSYNEQFF
>TRBJ2-6|.|TRBV25-1|.
TGTGCCAGCAGTCGCCAGGGGTGGGGGGCCAACGTCCTGACTTTC
CASSRQGWGANVLTF
>TRBJ1-2|few|TRBV7-9|.
TGTGCCAGCAGCCCCCTACCTTGGTCAGGTGAGGGCTACACCTTC
CASSPLPWSGEGYTF
>TRBJ1-3|few|TRBV20-1|.
TGCAGTGCTAGAGGGGACGGACAGACAGGAAACACCATATATTTT
CSARGDGQTGNTIYF
>TRBJ1-5|many|TRBV10-3|.
TGTGCCATCAGTGAGGAAAGCAATCAGCCCCAGCATTTT
CAISEESNQPQHF
>TRBJ2-7|many|TRBV6-2/TRBV6-3|.
TGTGCCAGCAGTTACTCGCAGGGAAGACTTCCCTACGAGCAGTACTTC
CASSYSQGRLPYEQYF
>TRBJ1-2|many|TRBV6-2/TRBV6-3|.
TGTGCCAGCGCATTCGGGGACTATGGCTACACCTTC
CASAFGDYGYTF
>TRBJ1-2|many|TRBV12-3/TRBV12-4|TRBD1
TGTGCCAGCAGTGCGGGACAGGGGTATGGCTACACCTTC
CASSAGQGYGYTF
>TRBJ2-3|many|TRBV7-2|TRBD2
TGTGCCAGCAGCTTCGGACTAGCGGGAGGGCCGAAAGATACGCAGTATTTT
CASSFGLAGGPKDTQYF
>TRBJ1-3|many|TRBV6-1|.
TGTGCCAGCAGCGACGGACGGCTTACCCCGTTCTCTGGAAACACCATATATTTT
CASSDGRLTPFSGNTIYF
>TRBJ2-3|few|TRBV6-2/TRBV6-3|.
TGTGCCAGCATCCGAGCCGGGATGGGTACGCAGTATTTT
CASIRAGMGTQYF
>TRBJ2-7|many|TRBV12-3/TRBV12-4|.
TGCGGCTTCAGACTAGTAGAGCTCTACGAGCAGTACTTC
CGFRLVELYEQYF
>TRBJ2-1|.|TRBV7-9|TRBD2
TGTGCCAGCCACTCCGCGGGAGCGGTGGGTGAGCAGTTCTTC
CASHSAGAVGEQFF